This entry lists 27 T cell receptor beta chains sequenced from one sample in a study of response to subunit inactivated influenza vaccine. TCRdb reprocessed the RT-PCR reads via MiXCR and lists one record per CDR3 protein. The sample records about 540,000 distinct CDR3 sequences, 20% to 25% being singletons. These data are also associated with another study on T cells expressing NK-cell markers. Per that study: With UMIs, 5'RACE template switching was used to make TCR beta cDNA.

The sample here was CD4+ T cells sorted from PBMCs, taken roughly 13 days after vaccination. All receptors derive from a man aged 45-60 years who received an inactivated influenza vaccine.

Here the CDR3 DNA reads TGCGCCAGCAGTGAGCCGGGCCTGAAAAGCACAGATACGCAGTATTTT. This sequence encodes CASSEPGLKSTDTQYF. This chain links TRBV10-2 with TRBJ2-3; no definite D call. CDR1 is WSHSY, CDR2 SAAADI, per germline. The ends were cut back, 2 bases at V and 0 bases at J, with 12 bases in the middle. The CDR3 consists of 16 residues.

This clonotype appeared a few times. This chain links TRBV20-1 with TRBJ2-3, with 10 bases lining up with TRBD1. This CDR3 region has 16 residues. The germline V gene encodes CDR1 DFQATT and CDR2 SNEGSKA (reference sequence). V shed 0 bases, J shed 4 bases, and the junction held 7 bases outside the gene matches. Here the CDR3 reads CSARDYGTGVSDTQYF. As DNA, the CDR3 is TGCAGTGCTAGAGATTACGGGACAGGGGTCTCAGATACGCAGTATTTT.

This chain connects TRBV20-1 to TRBJ1-2; TRBD1 aligns across 11 bases. CDR1 and CDR2 from the germline V gene are DFQATT and SNEGSKA (reference sequence). This CDR3 comprises 14 residues. V lost 2 bases, J lost 6 bases, and 5 bases stayed unmatched. The CDR3 DNA sequence: TGCAGTGCTAGAAGGACAGGGGGCGCCCATGGCTACACCTTC. Translating gives CSARRTGGAHGYTF.

This clonotype was seen only a few times. The V call is TRBV7-9, the J call TRBJ1-6, with 7 bases aligning to TRBD1. This CDR3 comprises 12 residues. Per the germline V gene, CDR1 is SEHNR and CDR2 is FQNEAQ (reference sequence). The V segment lost 5 bases and the J segment 10 bases; nucleotides outside the gene matches: 2. The CDR3 sequence is CASSPGGSPLHF. DNA for the CDR3: TGTGCCAGCAGCCCAGGGGGATCACCCCTCCACTTT.

This sequence joins TRBV20-1 and TRBJ2-1, with D possibly TRBD1 on 5 matching bases. Deletions cut 3 bases from V and 15 bases from J, with 15 bases between. CDR1 and CDR2 (germline): DFQATT, SNEGSKA (reference sequence). The CDR3 extends over 11 amino acids. In DNA form, the CDR3 reads TGCAGTGCTAGGGCCGGAAGGGGTGCGTTCTTC. It encodes CSARAGRGAFF.

In its sample, this clonotype was seen a few times. The rearrangement joins TRBV7-8 to TRBJ2-5; D is unresolved. The germline V and J ends were trimmed by 5 bases and 0 bases, with 19 bases remaining between them. The germline V gene encodes CDR1 SGHVS and CDR2 FQNEAQ. The CDR3 consists of 17 residues. This CDR3 reads CASSPRIGVVYQETQYF. In nucleotides, the CDR3 is TGTGCCAGCAGCCCTAGAATAGGCGTCGTTTACCAAGAGACCCAGTACTTC.

The V gene is TRBV29-1, the J gene TRBJ2-1, with D perhaps assigned TRBD1 or TRBD2 (5 bases each). Trimming pared 0 bases from V and 4 bases from J, leaving 10 bases between. The germline CDR1 and CDR2 sequences are SQVTM and ANQGSEA. The CDR3 is made up of 14 amino acids. The CDR3 is CSVEDGGLYNEQFF. In nucleotides, the CDR3 is TGCAGCGTTGAAGATGGGGGATTATACAATGAGCAGTTCTTC.

The table lists this clonotype with many counts. The chain uses TRBV12-3 or TRBV12-4 and TRBJ1-5; possibly TRBD1 for D (5 bases). Trimming took 6 bases from V and 3 from J, leaving 12 bases between them. This CDR3 has 14 residues. For the CDR3, the DNA is TGTGCCAGCAGCGCCGGGACCAACAATCAGCCCCAGCATTTT. It codes for CASSAGTNNQPQHF.

J is TRBJ2-5 and V is TRBV6-1; 7 nucleotides match TRBD2. The V segment lost 7 bases and the J segment 0 bases; nucleotides outside the gene matches: 5. The CDR3 is 14 amino acids. CDR1 and CDR2 (germline): MNHNS, SASEGT. This CDR3 reads CASNPAGYQETQYF. CDR3 DNA sequence: TGTGCCAGCAATCCAGCGGGGTACCAAGAGACCCAGTACTTC.

As concerns this clonotype: An end of the junction does not agree with germline; a read error may underlie this. The rearrangement links TRBV5-1 to TRBJ2-7; 10 nucleotides line up with TRBD1. This CDR3 has 16 residues. Germline assignment: CDR1 SGHRS and CDR2 YFSETQ. DNA for the CDR3: TGCACCAGCAGTCAGGCCCTGGGACAGGGGAACTACGAGCAGTACTTC. It translates to CTSSQALGQGNYEQYF.

This clonotype was recorded many times. The chain links TRBV6-6 to TRBJ2-7, with D possibly being TRBD1 or TRBD2 (6 bases each). The CDR3 runs 15 residues. CDR1 is MNHNY, CDR2 SVGAGI, per germline (reference sequence). Trimming stripped 2 bases from V and 2 bases from J, with 13 bases between. The CDR3 loop reads CASSYGGRITYEQYF. The CDR3 DNA reads as TGTGCCAGCAGTTACGGGGGGCGCATTACCTACGAGCAGTACTTC.

The chain employs TRBV4-2 and TRBJ2-1, with D maybe TRBD2 (6 bases). CDR1 is LGHNA and CDR2 is YNFKEQ in the germline V gene. This CDR3 region has 17 residues. Trimming stripped 0 bases from V and 0 bases from J, with 12 bases between. This CDR3 is CASSQEVAVASYNEQFF. The CDR3 nucleotides are TGTGCCAGCAGCCAAGAGGTAGCGGTAGCCTCCTACAATGAGCAGTTCTTC.

This clonotype has just a few counts. The chain carries TRBV9 and TRBJ1-2; D gene ambiguous. The CDR3 extends over 12 amino acids. Germline values: CDR1 SGDLS, CDR2 YYNGEE. V was trimmed by 3 bases and J by 8 bases, leaving 11 bases between them. Here the CDR3 reads CASSATLGGYTF. CDR3 coding DNA: TGTGCCAGCAGCGCTACACTGGGAGGCTACACCTTC.

A few counts support this clonotype. V gene TRBV4-1 combines with J gene TRBJ2-7; the D gene is possibly TRBD2 (5 bases). CDR3 length: 16 amino acids. Per the germline V gene, CDR1 is MGHRA and CDR2 is YSYEKL. The V and J ends lost 3 bases and 3 bases respectively, with 18 bases between them. The chain's CDR3 is CASSQDSVAAYYEQYF. CDR3 DNA sequence: TGCGCCAGCAGCCAGGACTCCGTGGCCGCGTACTACGAGCAGTACTTC.

This clonotype appeared a few times. The chain couples TRBV6-5 to TRBJ2-6, with D perhaps TRBD1 (5 bases). The germline V gene has CDR1 MNHEY and CDR2 SVGAGI. This CDR3 has 16 residues. V lost 1 base, J lost 4 bases, and 11 bases lay in between. CDR3 sequence reads: CASSYYRLTGANVLTF. As DNA, the CDR3 is TGTGCCAGCAGTTACTACAGGTTAACCGGGGCCAACGTCCTGACTTTC.

The V gene is TRBV20-1, the J gene TRBJ2-6; D unresolved. Trimming removed 2 bases from V and 0 bases from J, with 5 bases in between. The CDR3 length is 14 residues. CDR1 is DFQATT and CDR2 is SNEGSKA in the germline V gene (reference sequence). CDR3 DNA: TGCAGTGCTAGAATACACTCTGGGGCCAACGTCCTGACTTTC. Its protein product is CSARIHSGANVLTF.

The gene calls are TRBV11-3 and TRBJ1-1, with no clear D. The germline CDR1 and CDR2 sequences are SGHNT and YENEEA. The CDR3 covers 15 residues. V shed 2 bases and J shed 5 bases, with 15 bases lying between them. For the CDR3, the DNA is TGTGCCAGCAGCTTATCAGCGGGAATGGGGACTGAAGCTTTCTTT. Translated: CASSLSAGMGTEAFF.

The rearrangement joins TRBV6-2 or TRBV6-3 to TRBJ2-5; 11 positions agree with TRBD2. After removal of 5 bases from V and 5 bases from J, the junction contained 7 bases not matched to a gene. The germline gives CDR1 MNHEY, CDR2 SVGEGT. This CDR3 is built from 15 residues. CDR3 protein: CASSRLAGNGETQYF. In DNA form, the CDR3 reads TGTGCCAGCAGTAGACTAGCGGGAAATGGCGAGACCCAGTACTTC.

This clonotype was picked up a small number of times. The CDR3 loop reads CASSLEQAIYGYTF. The CDR3 region has the DNA TGCGCCAGCAGCTTGGAACAGGCTATCTATGGCTACACCTTC. The V and J genes are TRBV5-1 and TRBJ1-2; tentative D call: TRBD1 (5 bases). CDR3 length: 14 amino acids. The germline CDR1 and CDR2 sequences are SGHRS and YFSETQ. V gave up 0 bases and J gave up 4 bases, with 10 bases separating them.

This clonotype has more than one count but fewer than ten. The rearrangement joins TRBV20-1 to TRBJ2-5; TRBD2 aligns across 9 bases. This CDR3 region has 13 residues. CDR1 is DFQATT and CDR2 is SNEGSKA in the germline V gene (reference sequence). The ends lost 2 bases at V and 5 bases at J; junction bases unmatched: 3. The CDR3 sequence: CSARLAGLETQYF. The CDR3 DNA sequence: TGCAGTGCTAGACTAGCGGGGCTGGAGACCCAGTACTTC.

This clonotype occurred many times. The CDR3 coding sequence is TGTGCCAGCACCCCTGGGGCACCCGAAGCTTTCTTT. Protein sequence: CASTPGAPEAFF. The chain uses TRBV7-9 and TRBJ1-1; D is possibly TRBD1 (5 bases). Germline assignment: CDR1 SEHNR and CDR2 FQNEAQ (reference sequence). This CDR3 region has 12 residues. V was clipped by 7 bases and J by 8 bases, with 14 bases between them.

This clonotype was recorded at least ten times. The rearrangement links TRBV7-2 to TRBJ2-7, with 9 bases lining up with TRBD1. The CDR3 totals 13 residues. Germline CDR1 SGHTA, CDR2 FQGNSA. The ends lost 6 bases at V and 3 bases at J; junction bases unmatched: 3. The CDR3 loop is CASRGTGIYEQYF. The CDR3 coding sequence is TGTGCCAGCAGAGGGACAGGGATCTACGAGCAGTACTTC.

This clonotype occurred many times. V and J are TRBV25-1 and TRBJ2-1; TRBD2 matches at 11 bases. The CDR3 consists of 14 residues. CDR1 is MGHDK and CDR2 is SYGVNS in the germline V gene. V lost 3 bases to trimming and J lost 8 bases; unmatched junction nucleotides: 3. The CDR3 DNA follows: TGTGCCAGCAGTGATAGCGGGAGGGCCGATGAGCAGTTCTTC. Its translation is CASSDSGRADEQFF.

The table lists this clonotype with many counts. V is TRBV12-3 or TRBV12-4 and J is TRBJ2-1; TRBD1 matches at 7 bases. The CDR3 has 11 residues. J was trimmed by 12 bases and V by 7 bases; bases with no gene match: 6. The CDR3 DNA sequence: TGTGCCAGCACCGGACAGGCGGGGCAGTTCTTC. Its translation is CASTGQAGQFF.

The chain couples TRBV3-1 to TRBJ2-7, with D unresolved. With 1 base removed from V and 1 base from J, the gap between germline ends came to 17 bases. From germline, CDR1 is LGHDT and CDR2 YNNKEL (reference sequence). CDR3 length equals 17 residues. The CDR3 DNA reads as TGTGCCAGCAGCCAAGGGCACCTAATACTACATTCCTACGAGCAGTACTTC. This sequence encodes CASSQGHLILHSYEQYF.

V usage is TRBV6-5 and J usage is TRBJ2-3; 9 bases fit TRBD1. In germline, CDR1 is MNHEY, CDR2 SVGAGI. The CDR3 spans 15 residues. V lost 2 bases and J lost 1; bases outside the gene matches: 1. The CDR3 coding sequence is TGTGCCAGCAGTTACGGGACAGGGCGCACAGATACGCAGTATTTT. Its translation: CASSYGTGRTDTQYF.

The chain employs TRBV12-3 or TRBV12-4 and TRBJ2-7; TRBD2 matches at 10 bases. The CDR3 totals 16 residues. After removal of 5 bases from V and 1 base from J, the junction contained 8 bases not matched to a gene. The CDR3 region is CASSGSWTSGSYEQYF. DNA of the CDR3: TGTGCCAGCAGTGGGTCGTGGACTAGCGGTTCCTACGAGCAGTACTTC.